This T cell receptor (beta chain) was identified during a study of shared clonotypes between healthy human individuals. CDR3 length equals 16 residues. Trimming cost V 2 bases and J 5 bases, with 14 bases left between them. CDR1 is SGHRS, CDR2 YFSETQ, per germline. Produced via immunoSEQ multiplex PCR; TCRdb's table is partial and in-frame only. The profile shows about 680,000 clones, more than 70% of them singletons. This TCR came from a woman in her 30s in good health. The specimen was memory CD4+ T cells sorted from blood. Subset given: CD45RA-negative fraction. V is TRBV5-1 and J is TRBJ1-6, with a weak D call TRBD1 (6 bases). Here the CDR3 DNA reads TGCGCCAGCAGCTTCAGTTGGGACAAGCATAATTCACCCCTCCACTTT. This translates into CASSFSWDKHNSPLHF.